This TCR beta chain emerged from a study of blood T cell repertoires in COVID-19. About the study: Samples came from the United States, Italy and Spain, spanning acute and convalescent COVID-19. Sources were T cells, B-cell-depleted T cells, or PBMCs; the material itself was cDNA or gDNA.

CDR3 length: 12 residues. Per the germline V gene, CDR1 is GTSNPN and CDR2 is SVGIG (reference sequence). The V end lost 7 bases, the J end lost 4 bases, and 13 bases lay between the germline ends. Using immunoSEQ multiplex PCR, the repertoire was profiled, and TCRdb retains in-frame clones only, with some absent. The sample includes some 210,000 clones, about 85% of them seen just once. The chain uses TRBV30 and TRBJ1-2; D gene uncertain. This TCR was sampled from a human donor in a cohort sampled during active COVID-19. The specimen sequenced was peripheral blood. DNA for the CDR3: TGTGCCTTGGCGTCAAGCGGCTATGGCTACACCTTC. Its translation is CALASSGYGYTF.